Below, 12 T cell receptor beta chains from the same sample are listed, as sequenced in a study of blood T cell repertoires in COVID-19. Generated by immunoSEQ multiplex PCR, the TCRdb table keeps only in-frame clones and is missing some. The sample shows nearly 200,000 clones, 80% to 90% of them seen only once. The specimen was peripheral blood. These receptors were taken from a woman in her seventies with active or convalescent COVID-19.

The chain recombines TRBV7-2 with TRBJ2-2; 12 nucleotides align to TRBD2. The trim removed 5 bases at V and 5 bases at J, leaving 9 bases unmatched. Germline V CDR1 and CDR2: SGHTA, FQGNSA. This CDR3 has 17 residues. CDR3 sequence reads: CASSLRLAGDKTGELFF. For the CDR3, the DNA is TGTGCCAGCAGCCTACGACTAGCGGGAGATAAGACCGGGGAGCTGTTTTTT.

J is TRBJ1-6 and V is TRBV5-4; D may be TRBD1 (6 bases). Germline CDR1 is SGHNT and CDR2 is YYREEE (reference sequence). Trimming removed 0 bases from V and 8 bases from J, with 15 bases in between. The CDR3 is 16 residues long. The CDR3 DNA sequence: TGTGCCAGCAGCTTGGACTTTAAGGGACACCATTCACCCCTCCACTTT. It is translated as CASSLDFKGHHSPLHF.

The V call is TRBV19, the J call TRBJ1-1; D gene ambiguous. CDR1 and CDR2 (germline): LNHDA, SQIVND (reference sequence). This CDR3 region has 14 residues. Trimming removed 11 bases at V and 1 base at J, with 17 bases between. The CDR3 spells CAPKSPTENTEAFF. The CDR3 DNA reads as TGTGCCCCAAAGTCCCCCACAGAGAACACTGAAGCTTTCTTT.

The chain employs TRBV5-1 and TRBJ1-2, with TRBD1 identical over 8 bases. Trimming took 0 bases from V and 3 from J; bases not matched to a gene: 4. This CDR3 is 15 amino acids long. The germline V gene encodes CDR1 SGHRS and CDR2 YFSETQ. The CDR3 sequence is CASSLADRGHYGYTF. The CDR3 region has the DNA TGCGCCAGCAGCTTGGCCGACAGGGGACACTATGGCTACACCTTC.

The sample holds a few counts of this clone. The V gene is TRBV11-2, the J gene TRBJ2-1, with D possibly TRBD2 on 6 matching bases. This CDR3 has 16 residues. V was shortened by 2 bases and J by 4 bases, with 15 bases between the two germline ends. The V gene's germline CDR1 is SGHAT and CDR2 FQNNGV. In nucleotides, the CDR3 is TGTGCCAGCAGCTTATTCGTAGCGGCCCGATACAATGAGCAGTTCTTC. This encodes CASSLFVAARYNEQFF.

CDR3 protein: CASSFSRPTYGYTF. As DNA, the CDR3 is TGCGCCAGCAGCTTTTCCAGGCCGACCTATGGCTACACCTTC. The chain combines TRBV5-1 with TRBJ1-2; D is ambiguous. Germline CDR1 is SGHRS and CDR2 is YFSETQ. The CDR3 extends over 14 amino acids. V shed 2 bases and J shed 4 bases, with 12 bases lying between them.

This clone was seen more than once but under ten times. This chain links TRBV18 with TRBJ1-1, with D possibly TRBD1 on 6 matching bases. This CDR3 is built from 14 residues. Germline lookup yields CDR1 KGHSH and CDR2 LQKENI. V was clipped by 3 bases and J by 10 bases, with 18 bases between them. The CDR3 DNA sequence: TGTGCCAGCTCACCTAATCGCCAGGGGCGTGGAGCTTTCTTT. It translates to CASSPNRQGRGAFF.

J is TRBJ2-1 and V is TRBV11-3; a weak D match, TRBD2 (6 bases). Trimming pared 2 bases from V and 7 bases from J, leaving 24 bases between. The V gene's germline CDR1 is SGHNT and CDR2 YENEEA. This CDR3 region has 18 residues. This CDR3 is CASSLPRRTTFKENEQFF. The CDR3 DNA is TGTGCCAGCAGCTTACCCCGCCGGACTACTTTTAAGGAGAATGAGCAGTTCTTC.

The chain links TRBV9 to TRBJ1-2; 9 nucleotides match TRBD1. The CDR3 covers 15 residues. In germline, CDR1 is SGDLS, CDR2 YYNGEE. V was pared by 3 bases and J by 1 base, with 4 bases of the junction left unmatched. This CDR3 is CASSGGQGSNYGYTF. The DNA of the CDR3 is TGTGCCAGCAGCGGAGGACAGGGGAGTAACTATGGCTACACCTTC. Combining the CDR3 with reference TRBV9 and TRBJ1-2 gives the whole variable domain DSGVTQTPKHLITATGQRVTLRCSPRSGDLSVYWYQQSLDQGLQFLIQYYNGEERAKGNILERFSAQQFPDLHSELNLSSLELGDSALYFCASSGGQGSNYGYTFGSGTRLTVV.

The J gene is TRBJ2-3, the V gene TRBV7-3, with D perhaps TRBD2 (5 bases). Trimming shortened V by 1 base and J by 0 bases, and 14 bases separated the two germline ends. The CDR3 totals 17 residues. From germline, CDR1 is SGHTA and CDR2 FQGTGA. The CDR3: CASSLRGRSLSTDTQYF. DNA for the CDR3: TGTGCCAGCAGCTTAAGAGGGCGCTCACTTAGCACAGATACGCAGTATTTT.

The chain is built from TRBV19 and TRBJ2-4; the D is unclear. V lost 2 bases and J lost 0, with 11 bases in between. CDR3 length equals 16 residues. Germline loops: CDR1 LNHDA, CDR2 SQIVND (reference sequence). CDR3 amino acids: CASSISRNLAKNIQYF. DNA of the CDR3: TGTGCCAGTAGTATAAGCAGGAACCTAGCCAAAAACATTCAGTACTTC.

The chain's CDR3 is CASSSAGGLYGDTQYF. The DNA of the CDR3 is TGCGCCAGCAGCTCAGCGGGAGGGTTGTATGGAGATACGCAGTATTTT. The chain is built from TRBV5-1 and TRBJ2-3, with 10 bases aligning to TRBD2. Germline V gene lookup returns CDR1 SGHRS and CDR2 YFSETQ. The length of the CDR3 is 16 residues. V was clipped by 3 bases and J by 5 bases; unmatched bases: 9.